Below, 30 T cell receptor beta chains from the same sample are listed, as sequenced in a study of shared clonotypes between healthy human individuals. Terminally differentiated effector memory CD45RA+ cells were left out of the naive CD8 fraction, which was CD45RO-negative and positively selected for CCR7. The table came from immunoSEQ multiplex PCR; TCRdb's copy has only in-frame clones and leaves some out. The profile shows about 550,000 clones, roughly 95% of them singletons. The material sequenced was naive CD8+ T cells sorted from blood. Receptor source: a woman aged 25 to 39 in good health.

As for this clone: A read error may produce the germline difference seen at one junction end. J is TRBJ1-4 and V is TRBV28; D is uncertain. The CDR3 is 12 amino acids. Germline values: CDR1 MDHEN, CDR2 SYDVKM. The CDR3: CPSRATNEKLFF. Written as DNA, the CDR3 is TGCCCCAGCAGAGCAACTAATGAAAAACTGTTTTTT.

A note on this clone: In the same sample, other DNA sequences code for this CDR3. This chain uses TRBV7-8 with TRBJ2-1; no clear D. Trimming left V 1 base short and J 6 bases short, with 4 bases between. Germline V lookup: CDR1 SGHVS, CDR2 FQNEAQ. CDR3 length: 12 residues. CDR3 residues: CASSLVGNEQFF. The CDR3 DNA is TGTGCCAGCAGCTTAGTCGGCAATGAGCAGTTCTTC.

The rearrangement joins TRBV4-2 to TRBJ2-7; D uncertain. Deletions cut 0 bases from V and 4 bases from J, with 10 bases between. The CDR3 has 14 amino acids. The germline gives CDR1 LGHNA, CDR2 YNFKEQ. The CDR3: CASSQDPPGYEQYF. The CDR3 bases are TGTGCCAGCAGCCAAGACCCCCCCGGGTACGAGCAGTACTTC.

The rearrangement links TRBV5-5 to TRBJ2-5, with D unclear. The V end was cut by 0 bases, the J end by 2 bases, with 8 bases between. The germline CDR1 and CDR2 sequences are SGHKS and YYEKEE (reference sequence). CDR3 length equals 14 residues. CDR3 sequence reads: CASSLGYIQETQYF. CDR3 nucleotides: TGTGCCAGCAGCTTGGGTTACATTCAAGAGACCCAGTACTTC. The variable domain in full, completed from reference TRBV5-5 and TRBJ2-5, reads DAGVTQSPTHLIKTRGQQVTLRCSPISGHKSVSWYQQVLGQGPQFIFQYYEKEERGRGNFPDRFSARQFPNYSSELNVNALLLGDSALYLCASSLGYIQETQYFGPGTRLLVL.

This rearrangement joins TRBV5-5 to TRBJ2-7, with TRBD1 matching 8 bases. This CDR3 comprises 12 residues. V was clipped by 4 bases and J by 3 bases; unmatched bases: 0. CDR1 and CDR2 (germline): SGHKS, YYEKEE (reference sequence). The CDR3 protein is CASSGQGYEQYF. CDR3 in DNA: TGTGCCAGCAGCGGACAGGGCTACGAGCAGTACTTC.

The chain links TRBV2 to TRBJ1-1, with 9 bases identical to TRBD1. In germline, CDR1 is SNHLY, CDR2 FYNNEI. V shed 7 bases and J 5 bases; nucleotides not matched to a gene: 5. The CDR3 is 13 residues long. This CDR3 is CASIGTGKTEAFF. The CDR3 region has the DNA TGTGCCAGCATTGGGACAGGGAAAACTGAAGCTTTCTTT.

V is TRBV5-6 and J is TRBJ1-4; no firm D call. Germline-derived CDR1 and CDR2 are SGHDT and YYEEEE. V lost 0 bases to trimming and J lost 2 bases, with 11 bases between them. This CDR3 comprises 16 residues. The CDR3 is CASSLGLTPTNEKLFF. The CDR3 DNA reads TGTGCCAGCAGCTTGGGGCTCACCCCGACTAATGAAAAACTGTTTTTT. The full variable domain, its missing parts supplied by reference TRBV5-6 and TRBJ1-4, is DAGVTQSPTHLIKTRGQQVTLRCSPKSGHDTVSWYQQALGQGPQFIFQYYEEEERQRGNFPDRFSGHQFPNYSSELNVNALLLGDSALYLCASSLGLTPTNEKLFFGSGTQLSVL.

The CDR3 DNA reads TGTGCCAGCAGTTTATCGGCCTGGCGCACAGGCAATCAGCCCCAGCATTTT. Translation: CASSLSAWRTGNQPQHF. J is TRBJ1-5 and V is TRBV28; the D is unclear. Looked up from germline, CDR1 is MDHEN and CDR2 is SYDVKM. This CDR3 is built from 17 residues. V shed 1 base and J shed 2 bases, with 15 bases lying between them.

The chain recombines TRBV27 with TRBJ2-1; D unclear. This CDR3 region has 13 residues. Germline V gene data show CDR1 as MNHEY and CDR2 as SMNVEV (reference sequence). Trimming took off 3 bases at V and 9 bases at J, with 12 bases between the two ends. DNA of the CDR3: TGTGCCAGCAGTTTCTCTATGGTCGGTGAGCAGTTCTTC. Translation: CASSFSMVGEQFF.

The chain couples TRBV5-1 to TRBJ2-5; D might be TRBD1 or TRBD2, each matching 5 bases. The CDR3 is made up of 15 amino acids. Germline-derived CDR1 and CDR2 are SGHRS and YFSETQ. V was clipped by 4 bases and J by 1 base, with 14 bases between them. The CDR3 is CASSGTVDRQETQYF. The CDR3, as DNA: TGCGCCAGCAGCGGGACCGTGGACCGCCAAGAGACCCAGTACTTC.

The chain combines TRBV27 with TRBJ2-7; 8 bases map to TRBD2. The CDR3 totals 19 residues. Trimming took 2 bases from V and 0 from J; bases not matched to a gene: 15. CDR1 is MNHEY and CDR2 is SMNVEV in the germline V gene (reference sequence). The CDR3 DNA reads as TGTGCCAGCAGTTTAGCGGGACACCCGGGCGGGGGGAGCTCCTACGAGCAGTACTTC. It specifies CASSLAGHPGGGSSYEQYF.

The table lists this clone with a few counts. J is TRBJ2-7 and V is TRBV11-2; tentatively, D is TRBD2 (6 bases). The V end was cut by 1 base, the J end by 3 bases, with 10 bases between. The CDR3 has 14 residues. Per germline, CDR1 SGHAT and CDR2 FQNNGV. CDR3 protein: CASSLVSGGYEQYF. CDR3 DNA sequence: TGTGCCAGCAGCTTAGTTAGCGGCGGCTACGAGCAGTACTTC.

The V gene is TRBV28, the J gene TRBJ2-3; 15 nucleotides agree with TRBD2. The germline V gene encodes CDR1 MDHEN and CDR2 SYDVKM. With 6 bases clipped from V and 2 bases from J, the junction kept 12 bases outside the gene matches. The CDR3 covers 19 residues. CDR3 residues: CASSRTSGRAPHYTDTQYF. In DNA, the CDR3 is TGTGCCAGCAGCCGGACTAGCGGGAGGGCCCCCCACTACACAGATACGCAGTATTTT.

The count of this clone is one. The chain joins TRBV27 to TRBJ1-2; D remains unclear. Germline V gives CDR1 MNHEY, CDR2 SMNVEV (reference sequence). CDR3 length equals 15 residues. V lost 6 bases and J 3 bases, leaving 17 bases between the germline ends. CDR3 DNA: TGTGCCAGCAGCACTGCGGGAGGTTTGCACTATGGCTACACCTTC. Encoded protein: CASSTAGGLHYGYTF.

V usage is TRBV10-2 and J usage is TRBJ2-7, with D possibly being TRBD2 (6 bases). The V gene's germline CDR1 is WSHSY and CDR2 SAAADI. The CDR3 has 15 amino acids. V lost 6 bases to trimming and J lost 0 bases, with 15 bases between them. CDR3 sequence: CASSPLAASSYEQYF. CDR3 sequence (DNA): TGCGCCAGCAGCCCCTTAGCGGCCAGCTCCTACGAGCAGTACTTC.

V gene TRBV7-9 combines with J gene TRBJ2-1; TRBD2 might be the D (5 bases). V shed 5 bases and J shed 1 base, with 15 bases lying between them. Germline V gene sequence: CDR1 SEHNR, CDR2 FQNEAQ (reference sequence). There are 16 residues in the CDR3. This chain's CDR3 is CASSPPGSRSYNEQFF. Here the CDR3 DNA reads TGTGCCAGCAGCCCCCCGGGAAGCAGGTCCTACAATGAGCAGTTCTTC. The full variable domain, its missing parts supplied by reference TRBV7-9 and TRBJ2-1, is DTGVSQNPRHKITKRGQNVTFRCDPISEHNRLYWYRQTLGQGPEFLTYFQNEAQLEKSRLLSDRFSAERPKGSFSTLEIQRTEQGDSAMYLCASSPPGSRSYNEQFFGPGTRLTVL.

This chain uses TRBV28 with TRBJ2-1; the D gene is possibly TRBD1 (5 bases). CDR3 length: 14 residues. Germline CDR1 and CDR2: MDHEN and SYDVKM. The germline V and J ends were trimmed by 1 base and 7 bases, with 11 bases remaining between them. CDR3 sequence: CASSLLSGLNEQFF. For the CDR3, the DNA is TGTGCCAGCAGTTTATTGTCAGGGCTGAATGAGCAGTTCTTC. Full variable domain (remainder filled in from reference TRBV28 and TRBJ2-1): DVKVTQSSRYLVKRTGEKVFLECVQDMDHENMFWYRQDPGLGLRLIYFSYDVKMKEKGDIPEGYSVSREKKERFSLILESASTNQTSMYLCASSLLSGLNEQFFGPGTRLTVL.

The chain joins TRBV4-1 to TRBJ1-5; 10 nucleotides align to TRBD1. Germline V lookup: CDR1 MGHRA, CDR2 YSYEKL. With V trimmed by 3 bases and J by 6 bases, 5 bases remained unmatched. The length of the CDR3 is 15 residues. CDR3 coding DNA: TGCGCCAGCAGCCAGAGAGACAGGGGGCTTCAGCCCCAGCATTTT. Its translation: CASSQRDRGLQPQHF.

V is TRBV19 and J is TRBJ2-1; 9 bases are a match to TRBD2. Germline V gene sequence: CDR1 LNHDA, CDR2 SQIVND (reference sequence). CDR3 size: 19 residues. Trimming cost V 3 bases and J 3 bases; bases outside gene matches: 15. The DNA for the CDR3 is TGTGCCAGTAGTATTGACGGGCCCCCGGGACTAGCCCTCTACAATGAGCAGTTCTTC. Encoded protein: CASSIDGPPGLALYNEQFF.

CDR3 coding DNA: TGCGCCAGCAGCGTGGGGGGTCTGGAGACCCAGTACTTC. Translation: CASSVGGLETQYF. The rearrangement links TRBV10-2 to TRBJ2-5; D perhaps matches TRBD2 (6 bases). V lost 6 bases and J 5 bases, leaving 13 bases between the germline ends. The CDR3 runs 13 residues. The germline V gene encodes CDR1 WSHSY and CDR2 SAAADI.

The chain has TRBV7-8 and TRBJ2-5, with D maybe TRBD1 (5 bases). In germline, CDR1 is SGHVS, CDR2 FQNEAQ. The V gene lost 5 bases and the J gene lost 2 bases, with 18 bases spanning the gap. CDR3 length: 16 residues. The CDR3 bases are TGTGCCAGCAGCGTTGGAAACCCAGGGCCACAAGAGACCCAGTACTTC. Residues: CASSVGNPGPQETQYF.

J is TRBJ2-1 and V is TRBV7-8, with D possibly called TRBD1 or TRBD2 (5 bases each). Per the germline V gene, CDR1 is SGHVS and CDR2 is FQNEAQ. This CDR3 is 14 amino acids long. V lost 5 bases, J lost 10 bases, and 18 bases lay in between. CDR3 in amino acids: CASSTHGTQTEQFF. In DNA form, the CDR3 reads TGTGCCAGCAGCACCCACGGGACCCAAACCGAGCAGTTCTTC.

The chain links TRBV21-1 to TRBJ1-1. TRBV21-1 is classified as a pseudogene. CDR3 length: 14 amino acids. The CDR3 reads CASSLLNPAVKAFF. The DNA of the CDR3 is TGTGCCAGCAGCTTGCTAAACCCTGCCGTGAAAGCTTTCTTT.

The rearrangement joins TRBV9 to TRBJ2-1, with D perhaps assigned TRBD1 or TRBD2 (5 bases each). The CDR3 totals 15 residues. CDR1 is SGDLS, CDR2 YYNGEE, per germline. Trimming took off 4 bases at V and 8 bases at J, with 19 bases between the two ends. The CDR3 sequence is CASSSWGWGGDEQFF. DNA of the CDR3: TGTGCCAGCAGCTCCTGGGGGTGGGGTGGGGATGAGCAGTTCTTC.

This clone has only one observation. The J gene is TRBJ2-3, the V gene TRBV5-1, with no clear D. CDR1 SGHRS and CDR2 YFSETQ come from the germline V gene. The CDR3 sequence is 12 residues long. The V and J ends lost 1 base and 6 bases respectively, with 6 bases between them. In nucleotides, the CDR3 is TGCGCCAGCAGCTTGTCCATGGATACGCAGTATTTT. Residues: CASSLSMDTQYF.

The V gene is TRBV27, the J gene TRBJ2-5, with 7 positions matching TRBD1. The DNA matches TRBJ2-7 better at its end, which makes the J call doubtful. The germline gives CDR1 MNHEY, CDR2 SMNVEV (reference sequence). CDR3 length equals 13 residues. CDR3 bases: TGTGCCAGCAGTTTGGGACAGAGATACGAGCAGTACTTC. It is translated as CASSLGQRYEQYF.

Points on this clone: Within the sample, other DNA sequences also encode this same CDR3. This chain links TRBV30 with TRBJ2-1; D is undetermined. V dropped 6 bases and J dropped 6 bases, with 18 bases sitting between them. CDR1 is GTSNPN, CDR2 SVGIG, per germline (reference sequence). The CDR3 has 14 residues. The CDR3 loop is CACDQGFRVNEQFF. DNA of the CDR3: TGTGCCTGTGACCAAGGTTTTCGGGTCAATGAGCAGTTCTTC.

The chain links TRBV5-1 to TRBJ2-2; 11 bases match TRBD1. The CDR3 extends over 15 amino acids. The germline V gene encodes CDR1 SGHRS and CDR2 YFSETQ. Germline trimming cut 3 bases from V and 7 bases from J; bases unmatched to any gene: 5. The DNA of the CDR3 is TGCGCCAGCAGCTACGGACAGGGGGCTAACGGGGAGCTGTTTTTT. It codes for CASSYGQGANGELFF. The full variable domain, completed using reference TRBV5-1 and TRBJ2-2, is KAGVTQTPRYLIKTRGQQVTLSCSPISGHRSVSWYQQTPGQGLQFLFEYFSETQRNKGNFPGRFSGRQFSNSRSEMNVSTLELGDSALYLCASSYGQGANGELFFGEGSRLTVL.

The rearrangement joins TRBV29-1 to TRBJ2-7, with D perhaps TRBD1 (6 bases). Per germline, CDR1 SQVTM and CDR2 ANQGSEA. This CDR3 comprises 15 residues. Trimming shortened V by 0 bases and J by 3 bases, and 15 bases separated the two germline ends. For the CDR3, the DNA is TGCAGCGTTGAAGAAAACGGACCACAGGGCTACGAGCAGTACTTC. This translates into CSVEENGPQGYEQYF.

Details on this clone: This specimen includes other DNA sequences encoding the same CDR3. This chain connects TRBV2 to TRBJ2-1; TRBD2 aligns across 10 bases. CDR1 and CDR2 from the germline V gene are SNHLY and FYNNEI. The V gene end was trimmed by 6 bases and the J gene end by 0 bases; junction bases not matched to a gene: 2. This CDR3 has 15 residues. The CDR3 loop is CASRASGSSYNEQFF. In nucleotides, the CDR3 is TGTGCCAGCAGAGCTAGCGGGAGCTCCTACAATGAGCAGTTCTTC.